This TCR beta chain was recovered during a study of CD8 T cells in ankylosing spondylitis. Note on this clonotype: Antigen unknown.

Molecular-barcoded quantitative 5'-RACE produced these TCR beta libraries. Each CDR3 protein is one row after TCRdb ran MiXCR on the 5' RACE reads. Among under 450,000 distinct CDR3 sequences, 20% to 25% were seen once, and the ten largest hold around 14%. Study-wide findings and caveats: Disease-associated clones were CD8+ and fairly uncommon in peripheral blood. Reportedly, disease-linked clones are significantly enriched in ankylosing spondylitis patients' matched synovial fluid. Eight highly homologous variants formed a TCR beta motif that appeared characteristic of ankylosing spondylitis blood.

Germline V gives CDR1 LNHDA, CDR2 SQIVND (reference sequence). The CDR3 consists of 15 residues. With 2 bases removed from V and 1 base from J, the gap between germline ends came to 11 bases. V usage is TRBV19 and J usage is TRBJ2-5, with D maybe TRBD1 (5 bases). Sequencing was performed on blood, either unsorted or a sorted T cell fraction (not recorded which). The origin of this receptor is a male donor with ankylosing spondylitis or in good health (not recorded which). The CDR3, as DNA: TGTGCCAGTAGTATAATTGACAGTGGCCAAGAGACCCAGTACTTC. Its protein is CASSIIDSGQETQYF.